This entry features one TCR beta chain sequence. Clones were read by immunoSEQ multiplex PCR, and TCRdb kept only the in-frame ones, dropping some. The data contain 200,000 to 250,000 clones, about 88% of them singletons. The study assigned cohorts using participant-reported clinical history. Recovered status applied to Cohort 3 donors who had two consecutive negative PCRs. It also applied to those with clearance or with symptom resolution. This entry belongs to a study of blood T cell repertoires in COVID-19. Looking at the study overall: Acute-phase and convalescent COVID-19 samples originated in the United States, Italy and Spain. PBMCs, B-cell-depleted T cells, or T cells were the source of the cDNA or gDNA that made up the material.

CDR1 and CDR2 from the germline V gene are SNHLY and FYNNEI. CDR3 length: 17 amino acids. V dropped 3 bases and J dropped 3; count of bases not matched to a gene: 8. This TCR came from a woman aged 25 to 39 who had recovered from COVID-19. Specimen: PBMCs or T cells enriched from blood (not recorded which). The chain has TRBV2 and TRBJ1-6; TRBD1 matches 7 bases. The CDR3 here is CASSDKGGPYYNSPLHF. Written as DNA, the CDR3 is TGTGCCAGCAGTGATAAAGGGGGCCCCTACTATAATTCACCCCTCCACTTT.